The next 13 T cell receptor beta chains were all read from a single sample in a study of patients and donors after allogeneic stem cell transplantation. TCRdb re-analysed the RT-PCR reads in MiXCR, keeping a single row per CDR3 protein. This table has roughly 180,000 distinct CDR3 sequences, around two fifths appearing once. The source material was blood, either unsorted or a sorted T cell fraction (not recorded which). The receptors were gathered from a human donor who was either an allogeneic HSCT recipient or a stem cell or donor lymphocyte infusion donor (not recorded which). It is not recorded whose cells these are; they may come from a transplant donor.

V gene TRBV28 combines with J gene TRBJ2-3; D is tentatively TRBD1 or TRBD2 (5 bases each). Germline V gives CDR1 MDHEN, CDR2 SYDVKM. This CDR3 comprises 17 residues. Trimming pared 2 bases from V and 5 bases from J, leaving 20 bases between. The CDR3 is CASSLGNSRGTLDTQYF. The CDR3 nucleotides are TGTGCCAGCAGTTTAGGAAATTCGAGGGGCACCCTAGATACGCAGTATTTT.

This clonotype was picked up a small number of times. This chain uses TRBV15 with TRBJ1-2; perhaps TRBD1 as D (5 bases). Trimming left V 0 bases short and J 3 bases short, with 23 bases between. The CDR3 sequence is 19 residues long. Germline CDR1 and CDR2: LNHNV and YYDKDF (reference sequence). CDR3 bases: TGTGCCACCAGCAGAGATCGCGTGTCGGGGGGATGGAGTGACTATGGCTACACCTTC. It encodes CATSRDRVSGGWSDYGYTF.

The chain carries TRBV13 and TRBJ2-1; D gene uncertain. The germline CDR1 and CDR2 sequences are PRHDT and FYEKMQ (reference sequence). V lost 2 bases and J 7 bases, leaving 6 bases between the germline ends. The CDR3 spans 12 residues. This CDR3 is CASSLSTNEQFF. CDR3 DNA: TGTGCCAGCAGCTTAAGTACGAATGAGCAGTTCTTC.

A remark on this clonotype: The junction and the germline gene differ at one end; a read error may be behind it. The chain combines TRBV4-1 with TRBJ1-2; no clear D gene. There are 13 residues in the CDR3. The V gene's germline CDR1 is MGHRA and CDR2 YSYEKL. CDR3 nucleotide sequence: TGCGCCAGCAGCCAAGATCCGGGAGCGTCGGTAGCCTTC. This gives the protein CASSQDPGASVAF.

In this sample, this clonotype turned up a few times. The gene calls are TRBV7-9 and TRBJ2-3; D possibly matches TRBD1 or TRBD2 (6 bases each). Trimming pared 11 bases from V and 4 bases from J, leaving 13 bases between. The CDR3 covers 12 residues. Germline CDR1 is SEHNR and CDR2 is FQNEAQ (reference sequence). The CDR3 region is CAVKGGPDTQYF. The DNA of the CDR3 is TGTGCCGTCAAGGGGGGCCCAGATACGCAGTATTTT.

The V call is TRBV28, the J call TRBJ1-2, with TRBD1 identical over 7 bases. The CDR3 is 14 residues long. In germline, CDR1 is MDHEN, CDR2 SYDVKM. The V and J ends lost 3 bases and 6 bases, in that order; junction bases with no gene match: 7. CDR3 in amino acids: CASSFRGPLDGYTF. The CDR3 DNA reads TGTGCCAGCAGTTTTAGGGGGCCCCTGGATGGCTACACCTTC.

This clonotype was counted a single time. V is TRBV7-8 and J is TRBJ1-5; unclear D gene. V lost 5 bases to trimming and J lost 3 bases, with 17 bases between them. The CDR3 is 16 amino acids. Germline assignment: CDR1 SGHVS and CDR2 FQNEAQ. CDR3 region: CASSPVGQASNQPQHF. CDR3 DNA: TGTGCCAGCAGCCCCGTCGGGCAGGCCTCCAATCAGCCCCAGCATTTT.

The rearrangement uses TRBV6-5 and TRBJ2-6; possibly TRBD1 for D (5 bases). CDR3 length: 16 residues. Germline CDR1 and CDR2: MNHEY and SVGAGI. Trimming took 3 bases from V and 2 from J, leaving 11 bases between them. CDR3 in amino acids: CASSYAGPAGANVLTF. The CDR3 region has the DNA TGTGCCAGCAGTTATGCAGGGCCAGCTGGGGCCAACGTCCTGACTTTC.

The gene calls are TRBV5-1 and TRBJ1-2; D not resolved. This CDR3 comprises 16 residues. Between the trimmed V and J ends, which lost 1 base and 4 bases, there was a span of 17 bases. The germline V gene has CDR1 SGHRS and CDR2 YFSETQ. CDR3 residues: CASSLSGSEEVYGYTF. The DNA for the CDR3 is TGCGCCAGCAGCTTGTCGGGGTCTGAGGAAGTCTATGGCTACACCTTC.

This clonotype was detected a few times. In DNA form, the CDR3 reads TGTGCCAGCAGTTTTATATTTGGGACTGAAGCTTTCTTT. Translated: CASSFIFGTEAFF. The chain recombines TRBV12-3 or TRBV12-4 with TRBJ1-1; D gene uncertain. The CDR3 has 13 amino acids. V lost 3 bases and J 5 bases, leaving 10 bases between the germline ends.

In DNA, the CDR3 is TGCGCCAGCAGCTCGACAGGGGGCTCGTCCTCTAACTATGGCTACACCTTC. Translated: CASSSTGGSSSNYGYTF. The V and J genes are TRBV5-1 and TRBJ1-2; TRBD1 matches at 10 bases. Germline assignment: CDR1 SGHRS and CDR2 YFSETQ. Unmatched junction bases numbered 8, after V lost 3 bases and J lost 0 bases. The CDR3 is made up of 17 amino acids.

This clonotype was counted many times. The chain has TRBV12-3 or TRBV12-4 and TRBJ1-1; D gene ambiguous. The V end lost 2 bases, the J end lost 4 bases, and 8 bases lay between the germline ends. This CDR3 comprises 13 residues. In DNA, the CDR3 is TGTGCCAGCAGTTTAAGGGAGGGCACTGAAGCTTTCTTT. It specifies CASSLREGTEAFF.

The chain carries TRBV7-9 and TRBJ1-2; the D gene is possibly TRBD1 (5 bases). CDR1 and CDR2 (germline): SEHNR, FQNEAQ (reference sequence). The CDR3 runs to 15 residues. The V end lost 1 base, the J end lost 8 bases, and 17 bases lay between the germline ends. In DNA form, the CDR3 reads TGTGCCAGCAGCTTAGTAACCGGGGCAGAGGGGGGCTACACCTTC. This translates into CASSLVTGAEGGYTF. The complete variable domain, with remaining parts taken from reference TRBV7-9 and TRBJ1-2, reads DTGVSQNPRHKITKRGQNVTFRCDPISEHNRLYWYRQTLGQGPEFLTYFQNEAQLEKSRLLSDRFSAERPKGSFSTLEIQRTEQGDSAMYLCASSLVTGAEGGYTFGSGTRLTVV.